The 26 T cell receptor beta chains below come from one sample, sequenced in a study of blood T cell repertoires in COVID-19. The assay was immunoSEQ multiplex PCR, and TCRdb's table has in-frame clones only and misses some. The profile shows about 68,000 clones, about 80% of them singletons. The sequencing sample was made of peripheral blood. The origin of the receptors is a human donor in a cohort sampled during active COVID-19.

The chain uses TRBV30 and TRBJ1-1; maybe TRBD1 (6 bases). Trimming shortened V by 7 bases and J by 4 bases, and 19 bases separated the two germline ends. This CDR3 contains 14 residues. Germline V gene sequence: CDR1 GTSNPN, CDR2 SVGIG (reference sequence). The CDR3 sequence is CAFESGGAGTEAFF. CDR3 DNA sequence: TGTGCCTTCGAGTCGGGGGGCGCGGGCACTGAAGCTTTCTTT.

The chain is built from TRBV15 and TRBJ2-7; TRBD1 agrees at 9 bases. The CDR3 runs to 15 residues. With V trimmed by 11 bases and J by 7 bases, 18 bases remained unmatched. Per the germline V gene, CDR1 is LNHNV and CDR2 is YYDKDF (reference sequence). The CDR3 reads CAAASRDRDFGEQYF. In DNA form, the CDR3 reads TGTGCCGCGGCCTCGCGGGACAGGGACTTTGGTGAGCAGTACTTC. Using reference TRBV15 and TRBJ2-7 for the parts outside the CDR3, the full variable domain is DAMVIQNPRYQVTQFGKPVTLSCSQTLNHNVMYWYQQKSSQAPKLLFHYYDKDFNNEADTPDNFQSRRPNTSFCFLDIRSPGLGDTAMYLCAAASRDRDFGEQYFGPGTRLTVT.

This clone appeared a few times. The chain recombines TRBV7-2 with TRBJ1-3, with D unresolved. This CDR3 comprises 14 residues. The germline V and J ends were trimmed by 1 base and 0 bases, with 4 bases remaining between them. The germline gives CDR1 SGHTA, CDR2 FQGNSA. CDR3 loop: CASSLESSGNTIYF. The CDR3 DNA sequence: TGTGCCAGCAGCTTAGAGAGCTCTGGAAACACCATATATTTT. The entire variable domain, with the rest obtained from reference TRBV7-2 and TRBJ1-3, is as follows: GAGVSQSPSNKVTEKGKDVELRCDPISGHTALYWYRQSLGQGLEFLIYFQGNSAPDKSGLPSDRFSAERTGGSVSTLTIQRTQQEDSAVYLCASSLESSGNTIYFGEGSWLTVV.

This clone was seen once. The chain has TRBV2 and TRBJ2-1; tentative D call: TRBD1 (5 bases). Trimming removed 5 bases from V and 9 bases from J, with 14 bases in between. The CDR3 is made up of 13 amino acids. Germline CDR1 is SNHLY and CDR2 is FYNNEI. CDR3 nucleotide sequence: TGTGCCAGCAGTAAAAGCAGGGTGGTTGAGCAGTTCTTC. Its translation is CASSKSRVVEQFF.

The CDR3, as DNA: TGCGCCAGCAGCTCGTCTGGACAGCAAGTGCAGTATTTT. Protein sequence: CASSSSGQQVQYF. V usage is TRBV5-1 and J usage is TRBJ2-3; TRBD1 is a possible D gene (6 bases). The CDR3 is 13 residues long. The germline CDR1 and CDR2 sequences are SGHRS and YFSETQ. V shed 3 bases and J shed 11 bases, with 16 bases lying between them.

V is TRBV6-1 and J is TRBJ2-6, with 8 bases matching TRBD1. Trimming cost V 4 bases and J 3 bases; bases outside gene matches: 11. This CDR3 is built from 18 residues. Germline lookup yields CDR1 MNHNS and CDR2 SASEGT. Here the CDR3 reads CASSAPGQGIFGANVLTF. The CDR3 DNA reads TGTGCCAGCAGTGCCCCCGGACAGGGTATATTTGGGGCCAACGTCCTGACTTTC.

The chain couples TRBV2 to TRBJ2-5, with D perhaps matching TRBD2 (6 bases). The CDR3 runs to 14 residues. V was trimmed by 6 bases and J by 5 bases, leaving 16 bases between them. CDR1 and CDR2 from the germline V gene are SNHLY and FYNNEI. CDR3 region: CASSQGDSRETQYF. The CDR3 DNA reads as TGTGCCAGCAGCCAAGGGGACTCGAGGGAGACCCAGTACTTC.

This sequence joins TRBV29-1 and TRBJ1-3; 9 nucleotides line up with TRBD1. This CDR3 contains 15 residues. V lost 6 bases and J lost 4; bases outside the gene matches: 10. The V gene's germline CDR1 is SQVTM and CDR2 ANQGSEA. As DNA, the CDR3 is TGCAGCGTCACCACCCGGACAGGGGCGGGAAACACCATATATTTT. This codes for CSVTTRTGAGNTIYF.

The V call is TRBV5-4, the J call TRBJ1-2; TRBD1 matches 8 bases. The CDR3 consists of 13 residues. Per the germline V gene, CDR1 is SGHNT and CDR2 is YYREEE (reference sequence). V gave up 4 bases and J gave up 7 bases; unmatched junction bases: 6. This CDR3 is CASSPKDRVGYTF. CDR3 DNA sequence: TGTGCCAGCAGCCCAAAGGACAGGGTTGGCTACACCTTC.

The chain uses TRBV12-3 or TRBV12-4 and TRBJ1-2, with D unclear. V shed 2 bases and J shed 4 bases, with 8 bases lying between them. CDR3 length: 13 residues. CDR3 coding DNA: TGTGCCAGCAGTTTAACGGGGAGCTATGGCTACACCTTC. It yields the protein CASSLTGSYGYTF.

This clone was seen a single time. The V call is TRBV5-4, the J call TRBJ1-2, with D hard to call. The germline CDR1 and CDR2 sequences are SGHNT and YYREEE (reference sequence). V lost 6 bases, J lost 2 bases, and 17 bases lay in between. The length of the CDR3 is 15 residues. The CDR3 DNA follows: TGTGCCAGCACCTCTGAGACATTCTTCAACTATGGCTACACCTTC. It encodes CASTSETFFNYGYTF.

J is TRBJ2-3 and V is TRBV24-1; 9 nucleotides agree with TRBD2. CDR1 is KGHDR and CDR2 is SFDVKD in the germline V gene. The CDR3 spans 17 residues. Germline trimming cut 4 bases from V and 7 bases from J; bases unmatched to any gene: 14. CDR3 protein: CATSEDRSGGAGNTQYF. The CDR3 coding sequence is TGTGCCACCAGTGAGGACCGTAGCGGGGGCGCAGGTAATACGCAGTATTTT.

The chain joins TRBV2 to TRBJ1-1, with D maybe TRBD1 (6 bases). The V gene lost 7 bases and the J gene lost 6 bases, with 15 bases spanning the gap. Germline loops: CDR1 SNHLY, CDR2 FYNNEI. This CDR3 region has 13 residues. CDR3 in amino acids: CASTLQGLSEAFF. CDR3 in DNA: TGTGCCAGCACCCTGCAGGGGTTATCTGAAGCTTTCTTT.

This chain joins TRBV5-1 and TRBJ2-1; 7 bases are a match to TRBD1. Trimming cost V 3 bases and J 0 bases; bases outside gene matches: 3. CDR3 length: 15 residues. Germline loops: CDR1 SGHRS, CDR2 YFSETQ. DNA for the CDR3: TGCGCCAGCAGCTGGGGACAGAGCTCCTACAATGAGCAGTTCTTC. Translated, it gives CASSWGQSSYNEQFF.

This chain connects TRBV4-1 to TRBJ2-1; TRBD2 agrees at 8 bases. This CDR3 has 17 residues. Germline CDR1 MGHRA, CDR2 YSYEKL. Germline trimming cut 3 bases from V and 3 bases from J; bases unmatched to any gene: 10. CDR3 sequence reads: CASSHSASGGVYNEQFF. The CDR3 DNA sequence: TGCGCCAGCAGCCACAGTGCCTCGGGGGGGGTCTACAATGAGCAGTTCTTC.

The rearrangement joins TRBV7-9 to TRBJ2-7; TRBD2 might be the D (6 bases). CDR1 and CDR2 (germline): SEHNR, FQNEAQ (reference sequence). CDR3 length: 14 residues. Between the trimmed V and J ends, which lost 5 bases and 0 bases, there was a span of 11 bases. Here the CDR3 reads CASSMGLASYEQYF. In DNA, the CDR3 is TGTGCCAGCAGCATGGGACTCGCCTCCTACGAGCAGTACTTC.

In DNA, the CDR3 is TGTGCCAGCAGCCAGGGGGCTCAAGATCAGCCCCAGCATTTT. Its protein is CASSQGAQDQPQHF. The V gene is TRBV3-1 (or the pseudogene TRBV3-2), the J gene TRBJ1-5; the D gene is possibly TRBD1 (6 bases). Germline V CDR1 and CDR2: LGHDT, YNNKEL (reference sequence). The CDR3 extends over 14 amino acids. Deletions cut 3 bases from V and 5 bases from J, with 11 bases between.

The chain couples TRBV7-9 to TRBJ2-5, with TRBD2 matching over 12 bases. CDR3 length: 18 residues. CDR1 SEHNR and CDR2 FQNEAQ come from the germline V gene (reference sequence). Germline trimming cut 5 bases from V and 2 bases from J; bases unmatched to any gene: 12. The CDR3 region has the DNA TGTGCCAGCAGCCTGACCGGGACTAGCGGGCAGGCACAAGAGACCCAGTACTTC. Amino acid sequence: CASSLTGTSGQAQETQYF.

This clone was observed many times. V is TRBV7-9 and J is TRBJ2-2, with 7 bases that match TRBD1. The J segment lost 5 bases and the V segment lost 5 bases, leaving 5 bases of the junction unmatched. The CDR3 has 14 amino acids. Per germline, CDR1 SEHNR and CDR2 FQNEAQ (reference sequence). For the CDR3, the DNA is TGTGCCAGCAGCACCGGGACAGTAACCGGGGAGCTGTTTTTT. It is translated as CASSTGTVTGELFF.

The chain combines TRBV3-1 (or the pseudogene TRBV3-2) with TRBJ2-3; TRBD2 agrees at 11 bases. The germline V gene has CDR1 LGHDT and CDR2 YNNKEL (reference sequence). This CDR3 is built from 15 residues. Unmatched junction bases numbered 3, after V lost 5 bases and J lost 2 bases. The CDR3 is CASSKLAGDTDTQYF. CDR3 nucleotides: TGTGCCAGCAGCAAACTAGCGGGGGACACAGATACGCAGTATTTT.

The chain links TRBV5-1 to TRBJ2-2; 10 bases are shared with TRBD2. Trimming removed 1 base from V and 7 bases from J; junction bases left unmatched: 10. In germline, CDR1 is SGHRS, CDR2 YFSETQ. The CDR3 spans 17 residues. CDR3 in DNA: TGCGCCAGCAGCTTGTTGCTAGCGGGAGTAGGTGGCGGGGAGCTGTTTTTT. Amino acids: CASSLLLAGVGGGELFF.

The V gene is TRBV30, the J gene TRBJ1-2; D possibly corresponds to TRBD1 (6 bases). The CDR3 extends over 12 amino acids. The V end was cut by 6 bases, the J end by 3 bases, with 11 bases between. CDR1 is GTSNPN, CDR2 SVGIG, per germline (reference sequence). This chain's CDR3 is CACTQGYYGYTF. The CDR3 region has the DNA TGTGCCTGTACACAGGGTTACTATGGCTACACCTTC.

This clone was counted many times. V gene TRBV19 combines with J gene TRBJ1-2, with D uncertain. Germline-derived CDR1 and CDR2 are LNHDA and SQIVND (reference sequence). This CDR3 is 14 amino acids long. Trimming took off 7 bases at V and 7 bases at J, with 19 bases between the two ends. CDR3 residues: CASTRSPQALGYTF. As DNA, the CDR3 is TGTGCCAGTACCCGATCCCCCCAGGCCCTTGGCTACACCTTC.

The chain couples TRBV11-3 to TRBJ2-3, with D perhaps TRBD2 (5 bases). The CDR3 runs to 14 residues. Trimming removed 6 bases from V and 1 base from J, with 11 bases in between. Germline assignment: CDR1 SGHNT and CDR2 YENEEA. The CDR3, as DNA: TGTGCCAGCAGTAGGCGGGTCGGCACAGATACGCAGTATTTT. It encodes CASSRRVGTDTQYF.

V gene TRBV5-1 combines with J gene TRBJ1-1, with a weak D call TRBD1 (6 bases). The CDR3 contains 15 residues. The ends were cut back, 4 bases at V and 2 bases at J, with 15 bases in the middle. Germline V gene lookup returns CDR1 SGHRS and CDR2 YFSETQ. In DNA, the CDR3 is TGCGCCAGCAGCGGCAGGGGAATGGCAAACACTGAAGCTTTCTTT. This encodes CASSGRGMANTEAFF. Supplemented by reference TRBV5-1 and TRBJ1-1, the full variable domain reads KAGVTQTPRYLIKTRGQQVTLSCSPISGHRSVSWYQQTPGQGLQFLFEYFSETQRNKGNFPGRFSGRQFSNSRSEMNVSTLELGDSALYLCASSGRGMANTEAFFGQGTRLTVV.

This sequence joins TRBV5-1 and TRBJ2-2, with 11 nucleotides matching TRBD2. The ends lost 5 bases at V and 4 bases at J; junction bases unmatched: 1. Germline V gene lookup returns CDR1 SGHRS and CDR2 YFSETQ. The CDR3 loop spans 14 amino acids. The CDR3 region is CASRLAGVTGELFF. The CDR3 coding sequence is TGCGCCAGCAGACTAGCGGGAGTCACCGGGGAGCTGTTTTTT.